A single sample is the source of the 27 T cell receptor beta chains below, sequenced in a study of OX40 agonist ivuxolimab in advanced cancers. Profiling relied on immunoSEQ multiplex PCR, and the TCRdb table lists in-frame clones only, not all of them. Of about 64,000 clones listed, roughly 80% are singletons. The source was CD4+ or CD8+ T cells sorted from blood, collected in a trial of the OX40 agonist ivuxolimab. The receptors stem from an adult with an advanced solid tumor such as melanoma, head and neck, liver or kidney cancer.

The rearrangement uses TRBV29-1 and TRBJ1-1; no reliable D call. V gave up 2 bases and J gave up 0 bases, with 10 bases separating them. This CDR3 has 14 residues. The germline V gene has CDR1 SQVTM and CDR2 ANQGSEA. The CDR3 reads CSVERTQMNTEAFF. The CDR3 bases are TGCAGCGTTGAACGAACACAGATGAACACTGAAGCTTTCTTT.

The chain links TRBV7-9 to TRBJ1-3; D remains unclear. Per the germline V gene, CDR1 is SEHNR and CDR2 is FQNEAQ (reference sequence). This CDR3 contains 18 residues. Between the trimmed V and J ends, which lost 5 bases and 2 bases, there was a span of 22 bases. The CDR3 region has the DNA TGTGCCAGCAGCCCCCTAAGCAGGTTCTCTCTTACTGGAAACACCATATATTTT. Translation gives CASSPLSRFSLTGNTIYF.

The chain has TRBV23-1 and TRBJ2-2, with D maybe TRBD2 (6 bases). TRBV23-1 counts as an open reading frame of uncertain function. CDR3 size: 15 residues. V lost 0 bases, J lost 7 bases, and 12 bases lay in between. This CDR3 is CASSQSGGTVGELFF. CDR3 coding DNA: TGCGCCAGCAGTCAATCAGGAGGGACGGTCGGGGAGCTGTTTTTT.

This chain joins TRBV4-1 and TRBJ1-4, with 7 bases identical to TRBD1. Germline CDR1 MGHRA, CDR2 YSYEKL. Trimming took 2 bases from V and 10 from J; bases not matched to a gene: 16. The CDR3 spans 17 residues. The CDR3 bases are TGCGCCAGCAGCCAATTGGGCAGGGGGACGCCCAATCCAAAACTGTTTTTT. Encoded protein: CASSQLGRGTPNPKLFF.

This chain uses TRBV13 with TRBJ2-3; 10 bases align to TRBD2. This CDR3 has 14 amino acids. The J segment lost 7 bases and the V segment lost 4 bases, leaving 5 bases of the junction unmatched. The germline gives CDR1 PRHDT, CDR2 FYEKMQ (reference sequence). The CDR3: CASSSPTSGYTQYF. CDR3 bases: TGTGCCAGCAGCTCACCGACTAGCGGGTATACGCAGTATTTT.

This chain joins TRBV13 and TRBJ1-1; unclear D gene. CDR1 is PRHDT and CDR2 is FYEKMQ in the germline V gene (reference sequence). This CDR3 region has 20 residues. Between the trimmed V and J ends, which lost 0 bases and 1 base, there was a span of 24 bases. In nucleotides, the CDR3 is TGTGCCAGCAGCTTAGGCAATTTGGGCCTGGGGAGGGTAGGGAACACTGAAGCTTTCTTT. This codes for CASSLGNLGLGRVGNTEAFF. The full variable domain, with the rest looked up from reference TRBV13 and TRBJ1-1, is AAGVIQSPRHLIKEKRETATLKCYPIPRHDTVYWYQQGPGQDPQFLISFYEKMQSDKGSIPDRFSAQQFSDYHSELNMSSLELGDSALYFCASSLGNLGLGRVGNTEAFFGQGTRLTVV.

The chain links TRBV6-5 to TRBJ1-6; D may be TRBD1 (5 bases). The CDR3 is made up of 16 amino acids. Trimming pared 0 bases from V and 4 bases from J, leaving 10 bases between. The V gene's germline CDR1 is MNHEY and CDR2 SVGAGI. The CDR3 DNA is TGTGCCAGCAGTTACTCCCAGGGCCATTATAATTCACCCCTCCACTTT. Its translation is CASSYSQGHYNSPLHF.

This sequence joins TRBV6-1 and TRBJ1-3; TRBD1 matches 7 bases. Germline CDR1 MNHNS, CDR2 SASEGT. The CDR3 sequence is 14 residues long. The V and J ends lost 7 bases and 4 bases, in that order; junction bases with no gene match: 7. The CDR3 nucleotides are TGTGCCAGCATCCAGGGGGGGGGCGGAAACACCATATATTTT. Encoded protein: CASIQGGGGNTIYF.

This rearrangement joins TRBV7-9 to TRBJ2-3; 10 bases are a match to TRBD1. In germline, CDR1 is SEHNR, CDR2 FQNEAQ (reference sequence). V was pared by 2 bases and J by 7 bases, with 6 bases of the junction left unmatched. The CDR3 loop spans 15 amino acids. In DNA, the CDR3 is TGTGCCAGCAGCTTAAGGGACAGGGGAGTGAATACGCAGTATTTT. Translating it yields CASSLRDRGVNTQYF.

The rearrangement joins TRBV29-1 to TRBJ2-7; D is perhaps TRBD1 (6 bases). Germline V gene data show CDR1 as SQVTM and CDR2 as ANQGSEA. There are 14 residues in the CDR3. Between the trimmed V and J ends, which lost 4 bases and 2 bases, there was a span of 15 bases. CDR3 protein: CSVVKYGDTYEQYF. CDR3 sequence (DNA): TGCAGCGTTGTTAAATACGGGGACACCTACGAGCAGTACTTC.

The chain is built from TRBV5-1 and TRBJ1-2; D is uncertain. Trimming removed 0 bases from V and 7 bases from J, with 16 bases in between. The V gene's germline CDR1 is SGHRS and CDR2 YFSETQ. CDR3 size: 15 residues. CDR3 residues: CASSLAGRDLRGYTF. The CDR3 region has the DNA TGCGCCAGCAGCTTGGCCGGGAGGGATCTTCGTGGCTACACCTTC.

The chain joins TRBV7-9 to TRBJ2-3; D ambiguous. V lost 4 bases and J lost 2, with 7 bases in between. The CDR3 consists of 13 residues. Germline-derived CDR1 and CDR2 are SEHNR and FQNEAQ (reference sequence). The CDR3 DNA sequence: TGTGCCAGCAGCTCGGACCCCACAGATACGCAGTATTTT. Translation gives CASSSDPTDTQYF.

This rearrangement joins TRBV7-2 to TRBJ1-2; D is ambiguous. Trimming took 1 base from V and 4 from J, leaving 10 bases between them. In germline, CDR1 is SGHTA, CDR2 FQGNSA. The CDR3 runs to 14 residues. As DNA, the CDR3 is TGTGCCAGCAGCTTAGAGGCAGACTTCTATGGCTACACCTTC. Its translation is CASSLEADFYGYTF.

The chain joins TRBV5-5 to TRBJ2-7; D is ambiguous. The CDR3 has 15 residues. V dropped 1 base and J dropped 0 bases, with 11 bases sitting between them. Per the germline V gene, CDR1 is SGHKS and CDR2 is YYEKEE (reference sequence). In nucleotides, the CDR3 is TGTGCCAGCAGCTTGACCCCGGGCAGCTCCTACGAGCAGTACTTC. It translates to CASSLTPGSSYEQYF.

The rearrangement uses TRBV5-1 and TRBJ1-5; D may be TRBD1 (5 bases). This CDR3 spans 13 amino acids. Germline CDR1 reads SGHRS; CDR2 reads YFSETQ. Deletions cut 4 bases from V and 2 bases from J, with 7 bases between. The CDR3 DNA reads TGCGCCAGCAGCCAGACAGGCAATCAGCCCCAGCATTTT. Encoded protein: CASSQTGNQPQHF.

The chain uses TRBV5-1 and TRBJ1-1, with D hard to call. The V gene's germline CDR1 is SGHRS and CDR2 YFSETQ. CDR3 length: 13 residues. Deletions cut 4 bases from V and 6 bases from J, with 13 bases between. DNA for the CDR3: TGCGCCAGCAGCCCCGGCGAGGCCCCTGAAGCTTTCTTT. Translating it yields CASSPGEAPEAFF.

The V gene is TRBV5-6, the J gene TRBJ2-7; 7 nucleotides match TRBD2. The CDR3 is 15 residues long. The germline V gene encodes CDR1 SGHDT and CDR2 YYEEEE. Trimming at V came to 1 base and at J to 4 bases, leaving 8 bases not matched to a gene. The DNA of the CDR3 is TGTGCCAGCAGCTTGCCACTAGCGACGACTTACGAGCAGTACTTC. Translation: CASSLPLATTYEQYF. The entire variable domain, with the rest obtained from reference TRBV5-6 and TRBJ2-7, is as follows: DAGVTQSPTHLIKTRGQQVTLRCSPKSGHDTVSWYQQALGQGPQFIFQYYEEEERQRGNFPDRFSGHQFPNYSSELNVNALLLGDSALYLCASSLPLATTYEQYFGPGTRLTVT.

This chain joins TRBV6-5 and TRBJ1-6; 8 bases line up with TRBD1. Germline trimming cut 5 bases from V and 6 bases from J; bases unmatched to any gene: 6. The CDR3 contains 15 residues. Germline CDR1 and CDR2: MNHEY and SVGAGI. The CDR3: CASSTGQAFNSPLHF. Written as DNA, the CDR3 is TGTGCCAGCAGTACGGGACAGGCGTTTAATTCACCCCTCCACTTT.

V usage is TRBV6-5 and J usage is TRBJ2-7; 8 positions agree with TRBD2. V trimming: 7 bases; J trimming: 3 bases; junction bases outside the gene matches: 11. From germline, CDR1 is MNHEY and CDR2 SVGAGI. CDR3 size: 15 residues. The CDR3 DNA is TGTGCCAGCATCCCGGGGATAGCGGGGAGCTACGAGCAGTACTTC. It encodes CASIPGIAGSYEQYF.

This clone was observed a single time. The rearrangement uses TRBV5-4 and TRBJ2-3; possibly TRBD2 for D (6 bases). The CDR3 is 14 residues long. The germline V and J ends were trimmed by 5 bases and 6 bases, with 16 bases remaining between them. The V gene's germline CDR1 is SGHNT and CDR2 YYREEE (reference sequence). This CDR3 is CASRGTSGADTQYF. The CDR3 DNA is TGTGCCAGCAGAGGGACTTCTGGAGCGGATACGCAGTATTTT.

There are many counts of this clone. The J gene is TRBJ1-2, the V gene TRBV12-5; a weak D match, TRBD1 (6 bases). V lost 1 base and J lost 5, with 11 bases in between. Germline V gene lookup returns CDR1 LGHNT and CDR2 FRNRAP. The length of the CDR3 is 14 residues. The CDR3 region is CASGLGNRAYGYTF. The CDR3 DNA sequence: TGTGCTAGTGGTTTGGGGAACAGGGCGTATGGCTACACCTTC.

V usage is TRBV5-4 and J usage is TRBJ1-1; D possibly corresponds to TRBD1 (5 bases). Trimming removed 2 bases at V and 3 bases at J, with 20 bases between. CDR1 SGHNT and CDR2 YYREEE come from the germline V gene (reference sequence). The CDR3 contains 17 residues. The CDR3 nucleotides are TGTGCCAGCAGCTTAGTGGGGTGGGGGAGGACTGACACTGAAGCTTTCTTT. This gives the protein CASSLVGWGRTDTEAFF. Combining the CDR3 with reference TRBV5-4 and TRBJ1-1 gives the whole variable domain ETGVTQSPTHLIKTRGQQVTLRCSSQSGHNTVSWYQQALGQGPQFIFQYYREEENGRGNFPPRFSGLQFPNYSSELNVNALELDDSALYLCASSLVGWGRTDTEAFFGQGTRLTVV.

With respect to this clone: A read error is possible here, since a much larger clone lies one base away. V is TRBV7-2 and J is TRBJ1-1; D might be TRBD1 (6 bases). CDR1 SGHTA and CDR2 FQGNSA come from the germline V gene. The CDR3 runs 13 residues. V shed 3 bases and J shed 1 base, with 6 bases lying between them. This chain's CDR3 is CASSLTGNTEAFF. The CDR3 DNA follows: TGTGCCAGCAGCTTGACAGGGAACACTGAAGCTTTCTTT. The full variable domain, rest sourced from reference TRBV7-2 and TRBJ1-1, is GAGVSQSPSNKVTEKGKDVELRCDPISGHTALYWYRQSLGQGLEFLIYFQGNSAPDKSGLPSDRFSAERTGGSVSTLTIQRTQQEDSAVYLCASSLTGNTEAFFGQGTRLTVV.

The rearrangement uses TRBV7-3 and TRBJ2-3; D might be TRBD2 (6 bases). The germline gives CDR1 SGHTA, CDR2 FQGTGA. The ends were cut back, 0 bases at V and 5 bases at J, with 15 bases in the middle. The CDR3 has 16 residues. CDR3 nucleotide sequence: TGTGCCAGCAGCTTAACCGGGACTCCCGCGAGAGATACGCAGTATTTT. This translates into CASSLTGTPARDTQYF.

V is TRBV5-8 and J is TRBJ2-3, with D possibly matching TRBD2 (6 bases). V was clipped by 7 bases and J by 2 bases, with 11 bases between them. This CDR3 is 13 amino acids long. Germline assignment: CDR1 SGHTS and CDR2 YDEGEE. The CDR3 spells CASLEGLTDTQYF. DNA for the CDR3: TGTGCCAGCCTTGAGGGACTCACAGATACGCAGTATTTT.

The J gene is TRBJ2-2, the V gene TRBV25-1; D uncertain. Trimming removed 8 bases from V and 3 bases from J, with 22 bases in between. This CDR3 is 17 amino acids long. The V gene's germline CDR1 is MGHDK and CDR2 SYGVNS. This chain's CDR3 is CASSGSPNIRDTGELFF. The CDR3 DNA reads TGTGCCAGCTCCGGCAGCCCTAATATTCGGGACACCGGGGAGCTGTTTTTT.

This rearrangement joins TRBV2 to TRBJ1-1, with D possibly matching TRBD1 (6 bases). Trimming pared 2 bases from V and 10 bases from J, leaving 11 bases between. Per germline, CDR1 SNHLY and CDR2 FYNNEI. CDR3 length: 12 amino acids. CDR3 residues: CASSERGGPAFF. In DNA form, the CDR3 reads TGTGCCAGCAGTGAACGGGGGGGGCCAGCTTTCTTT.